This T cell receptor (beta chain) was identified during a study of early T cells in non-severe SARS-CoV-2 infection. Each CDR3 protein gets one entry after TCRdb re-called the 5' RACE reads with MiXCR. This table holds about 64,000 distinct CDR3 sequences, about 12% found once. The V and J ends lost 4 bases and 4 bases respectively, with 15 bases between them. The CDR3 consists of 14 residues. Germline CDR1 is SQVTM and CDR2 is ANQGSEA. With regard to this clonotype: The antigen remains unidentified.

General study findings and limits: Anti-spike CD8 specificities were favored by VDJdb matching, whose results missed private and CD4 specificities.

This specimen consisted of whole blood, obtained at baseline. The chain joins TRBV29-1 to TRBJ2-3, with D unclear. This sequence was found in an adult who was a healthcare worker with PCR-confirmed SARS-CoV-2 infection or an uninfected control (not recorded which). The CDR3: CSVGESYLADTQYF. The DNA of the CDR3 is TGCAGCGTTGGAGAGAGCTACCTGGCAGATACGCAGTATTTT.